Listed here are 20 T cell receptor beta chains from one sample, sequenced in a study of control samples from healthy donors and cancer patients. Clones were sequenced by immunoSEQ multiplex PCR, and TCRdb holds only the in-frame ones, with some missing. The sample shows almost 90,000 clones, around nine tenths of them seen only once. Source material: blood. These receptors were taken from a young man in good health.

This chain joins TRBV9 and TRBJ2-7, with D unresolved. The germline V gene has CDR1 SGDLS and CDR2 YYNGEE. The germline V and J ends were trimmed by 0 bases and 0 bases, with 4 bases remaining between them. The CDR3 spans 13 residues. CDR3: CASSVENSYEQYV. CDR3 DNA: TGTGCCAGCAGCGTAGAAAACTCCTACGAGCAGTACGTC.

The chain is built from TRBV7-8 and TRBJ2-3, with 8 bases that match TRBD2. Germline loops: CDR1 SGHVS, CDR2 FQNEAQ. Trimming removed 2 bases from V and 4 bases from J; junction bases left unmatched: 8. The CDR3 runs to 16 residues. The CDR3 DNA reads TGTGCCAGCAGCTTAAAGGGCCGGGGGGGGCCAGATACGCAGTATTTT. This codes for CASSLKGRGGPDTQYF.

This rearrangement joins TRBV30 to TRBJ1-1, with D maybe TRBD1 (6 bases). Trimming took off 2 bases at V and 4 bases at J, with 8 bases between the two ends. The CDR3 is 12 residues long. Per germline, CDR1 GTSNPN and CDR2 SVGIG (reference sequence). The CDR3 DNA is TGTGCCTGGAGTAGAGGGGGCACTGAAGCTTTCTTT. It yields the protein CAWSRGGTEAFF.

V is TRBV19 and J is TRBJ2-2; D gene ambiguous. CDR3 length equals 13 residues. Germline CDR1 and CDR2: LNHDA and SQIVND (reference sequence). Trimming left V 7 bases short and J 5 bases short, with 11 bases between. The CDR3 nucleotides read TGTGCCAGTAAGCCTCACAAGACCGGGGAGCTGTTTTTT. Translating it yields CASKPHKTGELFF. Based on the CDR3 plus reference TRBV19 and TRBJ2-2, the full variable domain is DGGITQSPKYLFRKEGQNVTLSCEQNLNHDAMYWYRQDPGQGLRLIYYSQIVNDFQKGDIAEGYSVSREKKESFPLTVTSAQKNPTAFYLCASKPHKTGELFFGEGSRLTVL.

The chain uses TRBV11-2 and TRBJ2-7; 7 nucleotides line up with TRBD1. The CDR3 is made up of 16 amino acids. Trimming removed 4 bases from V and 4 bases from J; junction bases left unmatched: 13. CDR1 is SGHAT and CDR2 is FQNNGV in the germline V gene. The DNA of the CDR3 is TGTGCCAGCAGCTATGGTGCCATTGACAGGGTATACGAGCAGTACTTC. This gives the protein CASSYGAIDRVYEQYF.

The chain is built from TRBV2 and TRBJ2-1, with D uncertain. Between the trimmed V and J ends, which lost 5 bases and 10 bases, there was a span of 9 bases. The CDR3 runs to 11 residues. The V gene's germline CDR1 is SNHLY and CDR2 FYNNEI. CDR3 in DNA: TGTGCCAGCAGTCCCTTGTACGAGCAGTTCTTC. This encodes CASSPLYEQFF.

This clone was seen a few times. The V gene is TRBV9, the J gene TRBJ2-1; TRBD2 agrees at 10 bases. V shed 0 bases, J shed 6 bases, and the junction held 12 bases outside the gene matches. Germline CDR1 reads SGDLS; CDR2 reads YYNGEE. This CDR3 spans 18 amino acids. In DNA form, the CDR3 reads TGTGCCAGCAGCGTAGGTGGGAGCGGGGGGGCCTCTGGCAATGAGCAGTTCTTC. Its protein is CASSVGGSGGASGNEQFF.

The J gene is TRBJ2-1, the V gene TRBV14, with 9 nucleotides matching TRBD2. CDR3 length: 15 amino acids. With 4 bases clipped from V and 5 bases from J, the junction kept 6 bases outside the gene matches. CDR1 SGHDN and CDR2 FVKESK come from the germline V gene. The CDR3 loop is CASSPLAGWDNEQFF. Here the CDR3 DNA reads TGTGCCAGCAGCCCTCTAGCGGGGTGGGACAATGAGCAGTTCTTC.

The chain recombines TRBV2 with TRBJ2-2, with TRBD1 as a possible D gene (5 bases). This CDR3 is built from 13 residues. V dropped 1 base and J dropped 5 bases, with 5 bases sitting between them. Germline CDR1 is SNHLY and CDR2 is FYNNEI. The CDR3 DNA reads TGTGCCAGCAGTGAAGAGGGGACCGGGGAGCTGTTTTTT. Translation gives CASSEEGTGELFF.

Remarks on this clone: Other DNA sequences in this specimen translate into the identical CDR3. The genes are TRBV12-3 or TRBV12-4 and TRBJ2-5; D remains unclear. V lost 6 bases to trimming and J lost 0 bases, with 5 bases between them. The CDR3 sequence is 12 residues long. The DNA of the CDR3 is TGTGCCAGCAGCTCCAACCAAGAGACCCAGTACTTC. Its protein is CASSSNQETQYF.

The V and J genes are TRBV6-1 and TRBJ2-7; D is uncertain. V lost 2 bases, J lost 1 base, and 9 bases lay in between. Germline values: CDR1 MNHNS, CDR2 SASEGT. The CDR3 runs 14 residues. Here the CDR3 DNA reads TGTGCCAGCAGTGAAAGTAGCCCGTCCTACGAGCAGTACGTC. It encodes CASSESSPSYEQYV.

The count of this clone is one. The chain employs TRBV29-1 and TRBJ1-3; 8 bases match TRBD1. Trimming removed 0 bases from V and 4 bases from J; junction bases left unmatched: 5. Germline V gives CDR1 SQVTM, CDR2 ANQGSEA. The CDR3 contains 15 residues. The CDR3 sequence: CSVEDRGRGGNTIYF. The DNA of the CDR3 is TGCAGCGTTGAAGACAGGGGGCGCGGAGGAAACACCATATATTTT. The whole variable domain, filled in from reference TRBV29-1 and TRBJ1-3, reads SAVISQKPSRDICQRGTSLTIQCQVDSQVTMMFWYRQQPGQSLTLIATANQGSEATYESGFVIDKFPISRPNLTFSTLTVSNMSPEDSSIYLCSVEDRGRGGNTIYFGEGSWLTVV.

Only one count was recorded for this clone. The chain has TRBV3-1 (or the pseudogene TRBV3-2) and TRBJ1-1, with D perhaps TRBD1 (5 bases). Trimming cost V 3 bases and J 0 bases, with 11 bases left between them. The CDR3 has 15 amino acids. Germline V gene lookup returns CDR1 LGHDT and CDR2 YNNKEL (reference sequence). CDR3 residues: CASSHTLGVNTEAFF. CDR3 DNA sequence: TGTGCCAGCAGCCACACCCTGGGGGTGAACACTGAAGCTTTCTTT.

This clone was recorded at least ten times. The rearrangement uses TRBV27 and TRBJ1-1, with D unclear. The germline gives CDR1 MNHEY, CDR2 SMNVEV (reference sequence). Trimming removed 4 bases at V and 6 bases at J, with 18 bases between. The CDR3 length is 15 residues. The DNA for the CDR3 is TGTGCCAGCAGTTCGAAGTCACAACCTGCGCCTGAAGCTTTCTTT. It encodes CASSSKSQPAPEAFF.

CDR3 in DNA: TGTGCCAGCAGCCAAACGACACTGAGCACAGATACGCAGTATTTT. As protein: CASSQTTLSTDTQYF. This chain connects TRBV4-2 to TRBJ2-3; D is undetermined. CDR1 and CDR2 (germline): LGHNA, YNFKEQ. The CDR3 has 15 residues. Trimming removed 2 bases from V and 0 bases from J, with 9 bases in between.

The CDR3 here is CASSLATSGGNEQFF. CDR3 nucleotides: TGTGCCAGCAGCTTAGCGACTAGCGGGGGGAATGAGCAGTTCTTC. V is TRBV7-8 and J is TRBJ2-1; 13 positions match TRBD2. J was trimmed by 7 bases and V by 0 bases; bases with no gene match: 0. CDR3 length: 15 residues. The V gene's germline CDR1 is SGHVS and CDR2 FQNEAQ.

This clone was counted a few times. This sequence joins TRBV19 and TRBJ1-4; D is unclear. This CDR3 spans 16 amino acids. Germline CDR1 and CDR2: LNHDA and SQIVND (reference sequence). The V gene lost 0 bases and the J gene lost 6 bases, with 14 bases spanning the gap. CDR3 amino acids: CASSIDHHGIYEKLFF. The CDR3 nucleotides are TGTGCCAGTAGTATAGATCATCACGGAATATATGAAAAACTGTTTTTT.

The genes are TRBV3-1 (or the pseudogene TRBV3-2) and TRBJ2-3; 7 nucleotides line up with TRBD2. Germline CDR1 LGHDT, CDR2 YNNKEL (reference sequence). The CDR3 is 16 amino acids. V shed 1 base, J shed 6 bases, and the junction held 10 bases outside the gene matches. As DNA, the CDR3 is TGTGCCAGCAGCCAAGCCTTCGGGAGGAGACCCGATACGCAGTATTTT. Amino acids: CASSQAFGRRPDTQYF.

The V call is TRBV28, the J call TRBJ1-2, with a possible D match to TRBD1 (5 bases). This CDR3 has 16 amino acids. V lost 5 bases, J lost 2 bases, and 18 bases lay in between. Germline V CDR1 and CDR2: MDHEN, SYDVKM. The CDR3: CASSPLSRGYNYGYTF. CDR3 nucleotide sequence: TGTGCCAGCAGTCCCCTTAGTCGGGGGTACAACTATGGCTACACCTTC.

The V call is TRBV6-5, the J call TRBJ2-5; TRBD1 matches at 7 bases. The CDR3 extends over 15 amino acids. The germline V gene has CDR1 MNHEY and CDR2 SVGAGI. V lost 5 bases to trimming and J lost 5 bases; unmatched junction nucleotides: 11. The DNA of the CDR3 is TGTGCCAGCAGTCCCCGGACAGGAGAGCGGGAGACCCAGTACTTC. It translates to CASSPRTGERETQYF.